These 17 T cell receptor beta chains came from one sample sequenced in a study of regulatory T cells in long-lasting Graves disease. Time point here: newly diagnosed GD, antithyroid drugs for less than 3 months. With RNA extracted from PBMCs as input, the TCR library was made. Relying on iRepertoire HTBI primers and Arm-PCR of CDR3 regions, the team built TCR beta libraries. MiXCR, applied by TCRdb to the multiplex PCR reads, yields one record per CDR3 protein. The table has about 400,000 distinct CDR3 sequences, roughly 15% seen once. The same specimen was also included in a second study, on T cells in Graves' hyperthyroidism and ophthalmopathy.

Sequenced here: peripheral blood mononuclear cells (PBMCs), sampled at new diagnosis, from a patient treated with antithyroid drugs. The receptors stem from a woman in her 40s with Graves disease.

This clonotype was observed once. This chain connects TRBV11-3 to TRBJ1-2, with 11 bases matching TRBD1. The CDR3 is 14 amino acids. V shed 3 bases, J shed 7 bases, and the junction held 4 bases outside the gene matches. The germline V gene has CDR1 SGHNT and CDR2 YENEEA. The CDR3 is CASSFGTGGRGYTF. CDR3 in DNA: TGTGCCAGCAGCTTCGGGACAGGGGGACGTGGCTACACCTTC.

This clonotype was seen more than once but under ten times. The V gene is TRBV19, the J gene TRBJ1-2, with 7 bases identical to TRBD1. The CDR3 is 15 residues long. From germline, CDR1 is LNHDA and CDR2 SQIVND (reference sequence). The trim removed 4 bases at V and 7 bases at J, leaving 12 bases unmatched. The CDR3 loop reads CASSTSGGARFGYTF. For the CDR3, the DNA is TGTGCCAGTAGTACCTCAGGGGGGGCTAGGTTTGGCTACACCTTC.

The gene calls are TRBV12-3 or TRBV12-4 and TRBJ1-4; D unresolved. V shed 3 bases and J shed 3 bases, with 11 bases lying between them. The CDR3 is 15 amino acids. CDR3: CASSFGPAPNEKLFF. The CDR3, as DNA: TGTGCCAGCAGTTTCGGTCCCGCACCTAATGAAAAACTGTTTTTT.

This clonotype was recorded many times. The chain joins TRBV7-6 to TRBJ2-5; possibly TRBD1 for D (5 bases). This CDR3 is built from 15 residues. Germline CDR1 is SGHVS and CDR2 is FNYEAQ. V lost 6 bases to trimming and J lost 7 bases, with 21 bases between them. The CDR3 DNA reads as TGTGCCAGCAGTCCAGATCCGGGCCGAAGGGGGACCCAGTACTTC. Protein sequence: CASSPDPGRRGTQYF. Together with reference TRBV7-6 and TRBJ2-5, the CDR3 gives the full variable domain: GAGVSQSPRYKVTKRGQDVALRCDPISGHVSLYWYRQALGQGPEFLTYFNYEAQQDKSGLPNDRFSAERPEGSISTLTIQRTEQRDSAMYRCASSPDPGRRGTQYFGPGTRLLVL.

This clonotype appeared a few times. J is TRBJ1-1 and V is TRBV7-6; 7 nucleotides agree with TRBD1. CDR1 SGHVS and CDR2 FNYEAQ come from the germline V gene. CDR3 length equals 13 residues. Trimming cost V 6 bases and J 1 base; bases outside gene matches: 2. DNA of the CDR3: TGTGCCAGCAGATACAGGGGGAACACTGAAGCTTTCTTT. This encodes CASRYRGNTEAFF.

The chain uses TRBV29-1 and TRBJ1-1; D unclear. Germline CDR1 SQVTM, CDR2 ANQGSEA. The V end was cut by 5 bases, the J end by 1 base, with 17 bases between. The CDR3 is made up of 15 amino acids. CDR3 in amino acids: CSVLYPSGRNTEAFF. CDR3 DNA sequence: TGCAGCGTTTTATACCCCTCGGGTAGGAACACTGAAGCTTTCTTT.

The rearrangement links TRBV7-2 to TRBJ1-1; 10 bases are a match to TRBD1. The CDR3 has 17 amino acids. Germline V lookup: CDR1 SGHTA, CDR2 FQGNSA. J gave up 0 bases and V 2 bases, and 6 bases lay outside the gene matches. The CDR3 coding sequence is TGTGCCAGCAGCTTATGGGGACAGGGGCTAATGAACACTGAAGCTTTCTTT. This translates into CASSLWGQGLMNTEAFF.

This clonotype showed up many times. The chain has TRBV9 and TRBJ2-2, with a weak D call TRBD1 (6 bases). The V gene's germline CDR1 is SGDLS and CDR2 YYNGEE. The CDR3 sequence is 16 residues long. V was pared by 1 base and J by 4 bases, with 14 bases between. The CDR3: CASSVRQGRSTGELFF. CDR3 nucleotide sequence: TGTGCCAGCAGCGTAAGGCAGGGGAGAAGCACCGGGGAGCTGTTTTTT.

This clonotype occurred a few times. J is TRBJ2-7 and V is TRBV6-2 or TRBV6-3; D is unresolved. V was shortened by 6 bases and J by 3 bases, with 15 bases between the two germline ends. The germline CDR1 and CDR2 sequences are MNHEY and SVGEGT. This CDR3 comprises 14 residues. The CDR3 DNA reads TGTGCCAGCAGCCGAGACAAGAAGCACTACGAGCAGTACTTC. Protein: CASSRDKKHYEQYF.

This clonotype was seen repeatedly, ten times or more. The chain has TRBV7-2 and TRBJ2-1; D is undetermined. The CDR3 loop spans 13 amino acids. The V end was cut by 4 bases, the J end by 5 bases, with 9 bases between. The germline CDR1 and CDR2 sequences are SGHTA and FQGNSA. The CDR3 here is CASSSSWDNEQFF. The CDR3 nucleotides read TGTGCCAGCAGCTCCTCATGGGACAATGAGCAGTTCTTC.

The CDR3 nucleotides are TGTGCCAGCAGCGTAGGGCTCGCGGAAGCCGTAGACAATGAGCAGTTCTTC. Its translation: CASSVGLAEAVDNEQFF. The rearrangement joins TRBV9 to TRBJ2-1; D unresolved. CDR1 SGDLS and CDR2 YYNGEE come from the germline V gene. This CDR3 region has 17 residues. Trimming cost V 0 bases and J 5 bases, with 18 bases left between them.

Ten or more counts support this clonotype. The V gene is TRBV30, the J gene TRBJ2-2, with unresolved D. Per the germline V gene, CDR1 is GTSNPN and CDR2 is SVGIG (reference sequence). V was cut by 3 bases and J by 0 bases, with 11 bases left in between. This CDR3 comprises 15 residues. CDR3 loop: CAWRASLANTGELFF. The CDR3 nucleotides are TGTGCCTGGAGAGCCTCATTAGCGAACACCGGGGAGCTGTTTTTT.

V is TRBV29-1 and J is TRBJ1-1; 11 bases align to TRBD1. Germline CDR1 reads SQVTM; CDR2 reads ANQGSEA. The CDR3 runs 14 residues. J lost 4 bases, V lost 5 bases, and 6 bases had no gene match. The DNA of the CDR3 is TGCAGCGTTTTACCGGGACAGGGGGTCACTGAAGCTTTCTTT. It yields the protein CSVLPGQGVTEAFF.

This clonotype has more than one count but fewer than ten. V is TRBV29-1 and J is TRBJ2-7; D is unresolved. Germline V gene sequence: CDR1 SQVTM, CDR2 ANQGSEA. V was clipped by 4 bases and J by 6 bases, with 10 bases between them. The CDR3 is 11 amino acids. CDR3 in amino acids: CSVAGHLEQYF. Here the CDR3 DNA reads TGCAGCGTTGCGGGCCATCTCGAGCAGTACTTC.

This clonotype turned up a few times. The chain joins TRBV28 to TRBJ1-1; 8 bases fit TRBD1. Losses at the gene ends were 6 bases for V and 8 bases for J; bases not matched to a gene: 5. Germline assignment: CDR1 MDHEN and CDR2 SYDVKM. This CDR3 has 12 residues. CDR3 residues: CASRTGTGEAFF. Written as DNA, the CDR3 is TGTGCCAGCAGAACCGGGACAGGAGAAGCTTTCTTT.

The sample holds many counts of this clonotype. The CDR3 region has the DNA TGTGCCAGCACCACGGGCGGTTCTGAGCAGTTCTTC. Amino acid sequence: CASTTGGSEQFF. V is TRBV27 and J is TRBJ2-1; no clear D gene. CDR1 is MNHEY, CDR2 SMNVEV, per germline (reference sequence). The CDR3 has 12 residues. The V end was cut by 7 bases, the J end by 9 bases, with 13 bases between.

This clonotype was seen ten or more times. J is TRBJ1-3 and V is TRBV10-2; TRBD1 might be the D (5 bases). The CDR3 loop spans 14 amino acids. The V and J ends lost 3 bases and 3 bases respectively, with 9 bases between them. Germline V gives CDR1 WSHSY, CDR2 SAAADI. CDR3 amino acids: CASSDRVGGNTIYF. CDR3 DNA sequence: TGCGCCAGCAGTGACAGGGTGGGTGGAAACACCATATATTTT.